This note documents a single T cell receptor beta chain sequence. What it binds is not known. This sample was included in a study of early T cells in non-severe SARS-CoV-2 infection. Study background: With bulk RNA from unsorted whole blood as input, sequencing yielded unpaired chains.

Germline values: CDR1 SGHDN, CDR2 FVKESK. V was clipped by 1 base and J by 3 bases, with 4 bases between them. This CDR3 comprises 12 residues. Individual cDNA molecules carried attached unique molecular identifiers. A single record per CDR3 protein comes from TCRdb applying MiXCR to the 5' RACE reads. In the table there are 95,000 to 100,000 distinct CDR3 sequences, over 10% of which are singletons. Regarding the study as a whole: In VDJdb matching, anti-spike CD8 responses were favored while private and CD4 specificities went missing.

The receptor was isolated from an adult who was a healthcare worker with PCR-confirmed SARS-CoV-2 infection or an uninfected control (not recorded which). The source material was whole blood. The chain employs TRBV14 and TRBJ2-7, with D unclear. DNA for the CDR3: TGTGCCAGCAGCCAAGGGGACTACGAGCAGTACTTC. This gives the protein CASSQGDYEQYF.